The rows below give T cell receptor beta chains drawn from one sample of a study of regulatory T cells in long-lasting Graves disease. TCRdb reprocessed the multiplex PCR reads via MiXCR and lists one record per CDR3 protein. The repertoire includes about 530,000 distinct CDR3 sequences, 15% to 20% of them detected once, and 20% to 25% sits in the top ten. These data are also associated with another study on T cells in Graves' hyperthyroidism and ophthalmopathy.

The sequenced sample was peripheral blood mononuclear cells (PBMCs), obtained at new diagnosis, from a patient treated with antithyroid drugs. These receptors came from a middle-aged woman with Graves disease. Both conserved end residues are trimmed from each CDR3. Expanded clones get a size class; other rows say once, few or many, or leave the size out.

CDR3: ASSPDRANNQPQH; size: many; V: TRBV2; J: TRBJ1-5
CDR3: ASSSRETQY; size: many; V: TRBV27; J: TRBJ2-5
CDR3: ASSFDPPPTNEKLF; size: few; V: TRBV28; J: TRBJ1-4
CDR3: ASSPPGTVSTDTQY; size: many; V: TRBV28; J: TRBJ2-3
CDR3: ASSEDRGNADTQY; size: many; V: TRBV2; J: TRBJ2-3
CDR3: ASSPLSTGVGYT; size: -; V: TRBV3-1; J: TRBJ1-2
CDR3: ASTGTGNYGYT; size: few; V: TRBV7-8; J: TRBJ1-2
CDR3: ASSLEAPRGAF; size: few; V: TRBV7-2; J: TRBJ1-1
CDR3: AISPGQGREKLF; size: many; V: TRBV10-3; J: TRBJ1-4
CDR3: AWRSRESGANVLT; size: -; V: TRBV30; J: TRBJ2-6
CDR3: ATSGRSSYNEQS; size: -; V: TRBV10-2; J: TRBJ2-1
CDR3: ASSYRPGEGRGYGYT; size: many; V: TRBV6-9; J: TRBJ1-2
CDR3: ASSTRRGQSLNQPQH; size: few; V: TRBV19; J: TRBJ1-5
CDR3: ASSESNRFVNTEAF; size: few; V: TRBV10-1; J: TRBJ1-1
CDR3: ASSYGTFNQPQH; size: many; V: TRBV6-2/TRBV6-3; J: TRBJ1-5
CDR3: SVPTSGGPGETQY; size: many; V: TRBV29-1; J: TRBJ2-5
CDR3: ASSLASTASSNEQF; size: few; V: TRBV9; J: TRBJ2-1
CDR3: ASSFPGTGSESSGNTIY; size: -; V: TRBV7-9; J: TRBJ1-3
CDR3: ASSPDRTGVFNEQF; size: -; V: TRBV27; J: TRBJ2-1
CDR3: ASSEQGSSYEQY; size: many; V: TRBV2; J: TRBJ2-7
CDR3: ASSQSQGAGSYEQY; size: many; V: TRBV10-2; J: TRBJ2-7
CDR3: SARGWGGSGDTQY; size: -; V: TRBV20-1; J: TRBJ2-3
CDR3: AWKGGGATYNEQF; size: few; V: TRBV30; J: TRBJ2-1
CDR3: ASSRDNSGNTIY; size: many; V: TRBV3-1; J: TRBJ1-3
CDR3: ASKTGFHNNSPLH; size: many; V: TRBV2; J: TRBJ1-6
CDR3: ASSDPQGRTDTQY; size: many; V: TRBV6-1; J: TRBJ2-3
CDR3: ASSWGTSGSRPDTQY; size: -; V: TRBV6-5; J: TRBJ2-3
CDR3: ASSMSRTSYYGYT; size: few; V: TRBV19; J: TRBJ1-2
CDR3: ASSLIAGGLSDTQY; size: many; V: TRBV13; J: TRBJ2-3
CDR3: ASSWGTGFSSYNEQF; size: -; V: TRBV5-5; J: TRBJ2-1
CDR3: ASSPGGTFPYGYT; size: few; V: TRBV5-4; J: TRBJ1-2
CDR3: ASRSASISLPSSYNEQF; size: few; V: TRBV11-3; J: TRBJ2-1
CDR3: SVPGQGADGATWNTEAF; size: few; V: TRBV29-1; J: TRBJ1-1
CDR3: ATSDGGQHEAF; size: many; V: TRBV24-1; J: TRBJ1-1
CDR3: ASSYSGQGIGSPLH; size: -; V: TRBV6-5; J: TRBJ1-6
CDR3: ASSLEVAYSYEQY; size: many; V: TRBV11-3; J: TRBJ2-7
CDR3: SVTTGTLNTEAF; size: many; V: TRBV29-1; J: TRBJ1-1
CDR3: ASSVEPGITYEQY; size: -; V: TRBV9; J: TRBJ2-7
CDR3: ASSQEGAGYYEQY; size: many; V: TRBV3-1; J: TRBJ2-7
CDR3: SAREGDRREETQY; size: many; V: TRBV20-1; J: TRBJ2-5
CDR3: ASSVDGFHNEQF; size: -; V: TRBV7-2; J: TRBJ2-1
CDR3: ASSVGPAGRSNT; size: few; V: TRBV9; J: TRBJ1-2
CDR3: ASSELTGSSPLH; size: -; V: TRBV25-1; J: TRBJ1-6
CDR3: ASSPPGADTQY; size: many; V: TRBV6-1; J: TRBJ2-3
CDR3: SARVYPPQGGQPQH; size: -; V: TRBV20-1; J: TRBJ1-5
CDR3: ASSLSGPRWGGYT; size: many; V: TRBV27; J: TRBJ1-2
CDR3: ASTVRLQETQY; size: many; V: TRBV18; J: TRBJ2-5
CDR3: ASSHQGYEAF; size: many; V: TRBV5-1; J: TRBJ1-1
CDR3: ASSQIPWGTEAF; size: many; V: TRBV3-1; J: TRBJ1-1
CDR3: ASSYRTGGNNEQF; size: many; V: TRBV12-3/TRBV12-4; J: TRBJ2-1
CDR3: ASTPTSGGRTDTQY; size: many; V: TRBV2; J: TRBJ2-3
CDR3: ATSDSPGVYGYT; size: -; V: TRBV24-1; J: TRBJ1-2
CDR3: ASRPTGWSRSGANVLT; size: few; V: TRBV5-1; J: TRBJ2-6
CDR3: ASSGTLNTEAF; size: many; V: TRBV2; J: TRBJ1-1